This is a list of T cell receptor beta chains from one sample in a study of T cell responses to AZD1222 COVID-19 vaccine. Measured with immunoSEQ multiplex PCR; TCRdb has only the in-frame clones, and not every one. Found here are 110,000 or so clones, 70% to 90% of them singletons; the top ten hold approximately 6.9%. The input for sequencing was peripheral blood, taken 28 days after the second AZD1222 dose. All receptors derive from an adult who received the AZD1222 COVID-19 vaccine. Each CDR3 is given with its conserved first and last residue. The D gene is left open where the match is weak. Clone sizes are given selectively: once, few, many, or a class where the clone is expanded.

d_call cdr3_length j_call clone_size v_call cdr3_aa cdr3_nt
TRBD1 16 TRBJ2-3 NA TRBV6-6 CASSRTGGLVTDTQYF TGTGCCAGCAGTCGAACAGGGGGCCTTGTAACAGATACGCAGTATTTT
TRBD2 16 TRBJ2-1 NA TRBV3-1/TRBV3-2 CASSQDPGLAGGEQFF TGTGCCAGCAGCCAAGATCCGGGACTAGCGGGGGGTGAGCAGTTCTTC
TRBD1 15 TRBJ1-2 NA TRBV7-2 CASSSDRDQAGGYTF TGTGCCAGCAGTTCAGACAGGGACCAAGCGGGGGGCTACACCTTC
NA 13 TRBJ2-3 NA TRBV11-2 CASSPSLGDTQYF TGTGCCAGCAGCCCATCTCTAGGGGATACGCAGTATTTT
TRBD1 17 TRBJ1-1 NA TRBV25-1 CASSGPGTGAASTEAFF TGTGCCAGCAGTGGGCCCGGGACAGGGGCCGCGAGCACTGAAGCTTTCTTT
NA 15 TRBJ2-3 NA TRBV7-3 CASSLNAPPLDTQYF TGTGCCAGCAGCTTAAACGCCCCTCCCCTGGATACGCAGTATTTT
NA 14 TRBJ1-5 NA TRBV7-8 CASSFSQGGQPQHF TGTGCCAGCAGCTTCTCACAGGGCGGGCAGCCCCAGCATTTT
TRBD1 15 TRBJ1-6 NA TRBV27 CASRAAWTGNSPLHF TGTGCCAGCAGGGCGGCCTGGACAGGGAATTCACCCCTCCACTTT
NA 13 TRBJ1-4 NA TRBV6-5 CASSSSGGEKLFF TGTGCCAGCAGTTCCAGCGGCGGGGAAAAACTGTTTTTT
TRBD2 15 TRBJ2-3 NA TRBV28 CASSLASSGADTQYF TGTGCCAGCAGTTTGGCCAGTAGCGGGGCAGATACGCAGTATTTT
TRBD1 15 TRBJ1-2 NA TRBV2 CATAGTGGADYGYTF TGTGCCACCGCCGGGACAGGGGGCGCGGACTATGGCTACACCTTC
NA 12 TRBJ1-1 NA TRBV28 CASSLRNTEAFF TGTGCCAGCAGTCTAAGGAACACTGAAGCTTTCTTT
NA 13 TRBJ2-1 once TRBV12-3/TRBV12-4 CASSQGGAGEQFF TGTGCCAGCAGTCAGGGGGGGGCGGGTGAGCAGTTCTTC
NA 13 TRBJ1-1 few TRBV6-5 CASIRFPGESAFF TGTGCCAGCATACGCTTCCCTGGGGAGAGCGCTTTCTTT
NA 16 TRBJ1-3 NA TRBV7-2 CASSSGTHSSGNTIYF TGTGCCAGCAGCTCCGGGACACACTCCTCTGGAAACACCATATATTTT
NA 13 TRBJ2-7 NA TRBV12-3/TRBV12-4 CASRKDYTYEQYF TGTGCCAGCAGAAAGGACTACACCTACGAGCAGTACTTC
NA 12 TRBJ2-3 NA TRBV10-1 CASSNSTDTQYF TGCGCCAGTAGTAACAGCACAGATACGCAGTATTTT
NA 17 TRBJ2-2 NA TRBV6-2/TRBV6-3 CASSPNPSSGNTGELFF TGTGCCAGCAGCCCCAACCCTAGTAGCGGTAACACCGGGGAGCTGTTTTTT
NA 14 TRBJ2-7 few TRBV5-6 CASSWTEGSYEQYF TGTGCCAGCAGCTGGACGGAGGGCTCCTACGAGCAGTACTTC
NA 13 TRBJ1-1 few TRBV14 CASSLQKNTEAFF TGTGCCAGCAGCCTACAGAAGAACACTGAAGCTTTCTTT
TRBD1 15 TRBJ1-1 NA TRBV18 CASSPWQGGNTEAFF TGTGCCAGCTCACCGTGGCAGGGGGGGAACACTGAAGCTTTCTTT
NA 16 TRBJ1-1 NA TRBV6-6 CASSYGGVATNTEAFF TGTGCCAGCAGTTACGGCGGGGTGGCCACGAACACTGAAGCTTTCTTT
TRBD1 16 TRBJ1-3 NA TRBV19 CASSPGQGYTGNTIYF TGTGCCAGTAGTCCGGGACAGGGGTATACTGGAAACACCATATATTTT
TRBD1 13 TRBJ1-1 NA TRBV2 CASSNRGFGEAFF TGTGCCAGCAGCAACAGGGGGTTCGGTGAAGCTTTCTTT
TRBD2 16 TRBJ2-7 once TRBV4-2 CASSQDVGGGPYEQYF TGTGCCAGCAGCCAAGACGTCGGCGGGGGACCCTACGAGCAGTACTTC
NA 14 TRBJ2-1 NA TRBV2 CASSEAWGDNEQFF TGTGCCAGCAGTGAAGCGTGGGGAGACAATGAGCAGTTCTTC
TRBD1 15 TRBJ2-5 NA TRBV5-1 CASSLVDRERETQYF TGCGCCAGCAGCTTGGTGGACAGGGAGCGCGAGACCCAGTACTTC
TRBD2 16 TRBJ2-5 NA TRBV19 CASSIEGLAGQETQYF TGTGCCAGTAGTATAGAAGGACTAGCGGGACAAGAGACCCAGTACTTC
NA 15 TRBJ1-2 NA TRBV6-1 CASSEEGRADYGYTF TGTGCCAGCAGTGAAGAAGGCAGGGCGGACTATGGCTACACCTTC